This T cell receptor (beta chain) was sequenced in a study of blood T cell repertoires in COVID-19. Study in general: Sources were T cells, B-cell-depleted T cells, or PBMCs; the material itself was cDNA or gDNA.

The protocol was immunoSEQ multiplex PCR, while the TCRdb copy is restricted to in-frame clones and leaves out a portion. The data contain 150,000 to 200,000 clones, roughly four fifths of them singletons. Cohort 3 donors were reported recovered after two negative PCRs, clearance, or symptom resolution. The CDR3 is made up of 15 amino acids. V dropped 9 bases and J dropped 2 bases, with 19 bases sitting between them. Germline loops: CDR1 LNHDA, CDR2 SQIVND (reference sequence). The clonotype was recovered from a man in his fifties or sixties who had recovered from COVID-19. The sequencing input was PBMCs or T cells enriched from blood (not recorded which). The V call is TRBV19, the J call TRBJ1-1; possible D gene TRBD1, 5 bases. Here the CDR3 DNA reads TGTGCCAGCTGCGACCCTTCAACAGGTAACACTGAAGCTTTCTTT. Amino acid sequence: CASCDPSTGNTEAFF.